The rows below give T cell receptor beta chains drawn from one sample of a study of blood T cells in healthy people across ages. Each CDR3 protein gets one entry after TCRdb re-called the 5' RACE reads with MiXCR. Among around 870,000 distinct CDR3 sequences listed, 29% were seen once. The sample comprised blood. All receptors derive from an elderly woman in good health. Each CDR3 is given with its conserved first and last residue. Fields, in order: CDR3 protein, CDR3 DNA, D gene, V gene, clone size, J gene. A D gene is named only where the DNA matches it firmly. The size of a clone is reported for some rows only, either as once, few or many, or as a class for expanded clones.

CASSESKFSNTEAFF,TGCGCCAGCAGTGAGTCGAAGTTTTCGAACACTGAAGCTTTCTTT,NA,TRBV10-1,NA,TRBJ1-1
CASSFAGGAYGYTF,TGTGCCAGCAGCTTTGCAGGGGGGGCCTATGGCTACACCTTC,TRBD1,TRBV7-9,many,TRBJ1-2
CASSLVPGAGNSPLHF,TGTGCCAGCAGCTTAGTACCGGGGGCGGGAAATTCACCCCTCCACTTT,NA,TRBV7-2,many,TRBJ1-6
CSVEGKGQRSVGYGYTF,TGCAGCGTTGAGGGGAAGGGACAGCGCTCAGTTGGCTATGGCTACACCTTC,TRBD1,TRBV29-1,many,TRBJ1-2
CASSFTGRTNEKLFF,TGCGCCAGCAGCTTTACAGGGCGGACTAATGAAAAACTGTTTTTT,NA,TRBV5-1,many,TRBJ1-4
CASSLDPLRETQYF,TGCGCCAGCAGCCTTGACCCCCTGCGGGAGACCCAGTACTTC,NA,TRBV4-1,many,TRBJ2-5
CSARDRGNFQYNEQFF,TGCAGTGCTAGAGATCGGGGGAACTTCCAGTACAATGAGCAGTTCTTC,NA,TRBV20-1,many,TRBJ2-1
CASSQRTGHNEQFF,TGCGCCAGCAGCCAACGGACAGGCCACAATGAGCAGTTCTTC,TRBD1,TRBV4-3,NA,TRBJ2-1
CASSKGTANEQFF,TGTGCCAGCAGCAAGGGGACAGCTAATGAGCAGTTCTTC,TRBD1,TRBV11-2,many,TRBJ2-1
CASSEADGGSIQYF,TGCGCCAGCAGTGAAGCTGACGGTGGGAGCATTCAGTACTTC,NA,TRBV2,NA,TRBJ2-4
CASNVGGSTDTQYF,TGTGCCAGCAATGTGGGGGGAAGCACAGATACGCAGTATTTT,NA,TRBV12-3/TRBV12-4,NA,TRBJ2-3
CAISESWGLSYEQYF,TGTGCCATCAGTGAGTCATGGGGGCTCTCCTACGAGCAGTACTTC,NA,TRBV10-3,few,TRBJ2-7
CASSSKQGRGAFF,TGTGCCAGCAGCTCCAAACAGGGCCGAGGAGCTTTCTTT,NA,TRBV7-2,few,TRBJ1-1
CASSFELAGWEQFF,TGTGCCAGCAGTTTTGAGCTAGCGGGGTGGGAGCAGTTCTTC,TRBD2,TRBV12-3/TRBV12-4,many,TRBJ2-1
CASSLGLAGGRTDTQYF,TGTGCCAGCAGCTTGGGACTAGCGGGGGGCCGCACAGATACGCAGTATTTT,TRBD2,TRBV7-9,many,TRBJ2-3
CASKEGAVSYEQYF,TGCGCCAGCAAGGAAGGGGCAGTCTCCTACGAGCAGTACTTC,NA,TRBV5-1,NA,TRBJ2-7
CASSPARTSGGAETQYF,TGCGCCAGCAGCCCGGCTCGGACTAGCGGGGGGGCGGAGACCCAGTACTTC,TRBD2,TRBV4-3,few,TRBJ2-5
CASPGQGATDTQYF,TGTGCCAGCCCAGGACAGGGGGCCACAGATACGCAGTATTTT,TRBD1,TRBV5-5,NA,TRBJ2-3
CASSRQRGGPETQYF,TGTGCCAGCAGCCGTCAGCGGGGGGGCCCTGAGACCCAGTACTTC,TRBD2,TRBV11-2,many,TRBJ2-5
CARRSSCYGYTF,TGCGCCCGGCGGTCAAGTTGCTATGGCTACACCTTC,NA,TRBV23-1,NA,TRBJ1-2
CASSKGSSYEQYF,TGTGCCAGCAGCAAGGGGAGCTCCTACGAGCAGTACTTC,NA,TRBV21-1,many,TRBJ2-7
CASSESDGQGSSYEQYF,TGCGCCAGCAGTGAGTCGGATGGACAGGGGAGCTCCTACGAGCAGTACTTC,TRBD1,TRBV10-1,many,TRBJ2-7
CASKESRVTTDTQYF,TGTGCCAGTAAAGAGTCAAGGGTCACCACAGATACGCAGTATTTT,NA,TRBV19,NA,TRBJ2-3
CASSWSGGIYEQYF,TGCGCCAGCAGCTGGTCAGGGGGCATCTACGAGCAGTACTTC,TRBD1,TRBV5-1,few,TRBJ2-7
CASSLPGYTQYF,TGTGCCAGCAGTTTACCCGGCTATACGCAGTATTTT,NA,TRBV28,many,TRBJ2-3
CSARLFGRDDRERFF,TGCAGTGCTAGACTCTTCGGCAGGGATGACCGGGAGCGGTTTTTT,NA,TRBV20-1,NA,TRBJ2-2
CASSRGTITDTQYF,TGTGCCAGCAGCCGAGGGACTATCACAGATACGCAGTATTTT,TRBD2,TRBV7-6,many,TRBJ2-3
CASSLLAFSYEQYF,TGTGCCAGCAGCTTGCTTGCTTTCTCCTACGAGCAGTACTTC,NA,TRBV13,NA,TRBJ2-7
CASSARQGRKVNPQYF,TGTGCCAGCAGTGCCCGACAGGGGCGGAAGGTAAATCCGCAGTATTTT,TRBD1,TRBV12-3/TRBV12-4,NA,TRBJ2-3
CSARPQTGGYTF,TGCAGTGCTAGACCTCAGACCGGCGGCTACACCTTC,NA,TRBV20-1,NA,TRBJ1-2
CASRASSGNTGELFF,TGTGCCAGCAGGGCCTCTAGCGGTAACACCGGGGAGCTGTTTTTT,TRBD2,TRBV6-2/TRBV6-3,NA,TRBJ2-2
CASSYSRPNRVSNEKLFF,TGTGCCAGCAGTTACTCAAGACCAAACAGGGTCTCTAATGAAAAACTGTTTTTT,NA,TRBV6-5,NA,TRBJ1-4
CASSEAKRRRGETQYF,TGTGCCAGCAGTGAAGCGAAACGACGTAGGGGAGAGACCCAGTACTTC,NA,TRBV6-1,many,TRBJ2-5
CASSQGTDGQHYNSPLHF,TGTGCCAGCAGCCAAGGAACCGACGGACAGCACTATAATTCACCCCTCCACTTT,NA,TRBV3-1,few,TRBJ1-6
CASSEMVQTIYGYTF,TGTGCCAGCAGTGAAATGGTACAGACCATCTATGGCTACACCTTC,NA,TRBV6-1,many,TRBJ1-2